A single sample is the source of the 22 T cell receptor beta chains below, sequenced in a study of T cell responses to AZD1222 COVID-19 vaccine. The assay was immunoSEQ multiplex PCR, and TCRdb's table has in-frame clones only and misses some. There are around 150,000 clones in the sample; about 93% occur only once, and 3% to 3.5% lies in the top ten. The sample consisted of peripheral blood, taken 28 days after the second AZD1222 dose. These receptors originate from an adult who received the AZD1222 COVID-19 vaccine.

The chain is built from TRBV6-2 or TRBV6-3 and TRBJ1-5; D is undetermined. Between the trimmed V and J ends, which lost 6 bases and 8 bases, there was a span of 14 bases. CDR3 size: 13 residues. Germline V gene data show CDR1 as MNHEY and CDR2 as SVGEGT. The CDR3 is CASSSQDFKPQHF. The CDR3 nucleotides are TGTGCCAGCAGCAGTCAGGATTTCAAGCCCCAGCATTTT.

Points on this clone: At one boundary the junction diverges from the germline segment, which might be a read error. This chain links TRBV29-1 with TRBJ2-1; 7 nucleotides line up with TRBD1. The CDR3 contains 14 residues. Germline V gives CDR1 SQVTM, CDR2 ANQGSEA. CDR3 DNA: TGCAGCGCCCGAGGACAGGACTCCGACAATGAGCAGTTCTTC. It yields the protein CSARGQDSDNEQFF.

CDR3 nucleotides: TGTGCCAGCAGCTTAGGCTCCGGGGGCCACAATGAGCAGTTCTTC. Translated: CASSLGSGGHNEQFF. J is TRBJ2-1 and V is TRBV11-3, with D tentatively TRBD1 or TRBD2 (6 bases each). Trimming removed 1 base at V and 5 bases at J, with 12 bases between. Germline V CDR1 and CDR2: SGHNT, YENEEA. The CDR3 runs 15 residues.

The count of this clone is one. The gene calls are TRBV10-3 and TRBJ2-2; D not certain. Germline-derived CDR1 and CDR2 are ENHRY and SYGVKD. V was pared by 4 bases and J by 7 bases, with 7 bases between. CDR3 length: 12 amino acids. Here the CDR3 DNA reads TGTGCCATCAGTGGTGGCGGCGGGGAGCTGTTTTTT. Its protein is CAISGGGGELFF.

J is TRBJ2-5 and V is TRBV24-1, with 9 bases aligning to TRBD1. CDR1 and CDR2 (germline): KGHDR, SFDVKD. The CDR3 covers 14 residues. Trimming cost V 6 bases and J 11 bases; bases outside gene matches: 12. CDR3 sequence reads: CATSSGQGARAQYF. The CDR3, as DNA: TGTGCCACCAGTTCGGGACAGGGAGCCCGGGCTCAGTACTTC.

The chain links TRBV7-2 to TRBJ1-2; 9 bases match TRBD1. CDR3 length: 15 amino acids. V lost 4 bases and J lost 4; bases outside the gene matches: 7. Looked up from germline, CDR1 is SGHTA and CDR2 is FQGNSA. In nucleotides, the CDR3 is TGTGCCAGCAGCTCCTCTACAGGGGGCAGCTATGGCTACACCTTC. Its translation: CASSSSTGGSYGYTF.

The rearrangement links TRBV10-3 to TRBJ1-4; TRBD1 matches 7 bases. The CDR3 spans 15 residues. Germline CDR1 and CDR2: ENHRY and SYGVKD. V shed 4 bases, J shed 6 bases, and the junction held 8 bases outside the gene matches. CDR3 nucleotide sequence: TGTGCCATCAGTGGAACAGGGGCGCGTCATGAAAAACTGTTTTTT. Protein product: CAISGTGARHEKLFF.

CDR3: CASSQETSGSTGANVLTF. Written as DNA, the CDR3 is TGTGCCAGCAGCCAAGAGACTAGCGGGTCCACTGGGGCCAACGTCCTGACTTTC. This chain links TRBV4-2 with TRBJ2-6, with 10 bases fitting TRBD2. The CDR3 loop spans 18 amino acids. Germline CDR1 reads LGHNA; CDR2 reads YNFKEQ. Germline trimming cut 0 bases from V and 2 bases from J; bases unmatched to any gene: 4.

This rearrangement joins TRBV27 to TRBJ1-4; perhaps TRBD1 as D (5 bases). The CDR3 consists of 13 residues. The germline V gene encodes CDR1 MNHEY and CDR2 SMNVEV (reference sequence). The ends were cut back, 8 bases at V and 4 bases at J, with 11 bases in the middle. In nucleotides, the CDR3 is TGTGCCAGCCGGGACTTCCTTAATGAAAAACTGTTTTTT. Its translation is CASRDFLNEKLFF.

The chain is built from TRBV30 and TRBJ2-2; 8 bases map to TRBD2. The germline CDR1 and CDR2 sequences are GTSNPN and SVGIG (reference sequence). CDR3 length: 13 residues. Trimming took 7 bases from V and 5 from J; bases not matched to a gene: 6. Here the CDR3 DNA reads TGTGCCTTCACCCCGGGGGGGACCGGGGAGCTGTTTTTT. This sequence encodes CAFTPGGTGELFF.

This chain joins TRBV19 and TRBJ2-7; 9 bases agree with TRBD2. This CDR3 contains 14 residues. The ends lost 1 base at V and 6 bases at J; junction bases unmatched: 4. From germline, CDR1 is LNHDA and CDR2 SQIVND (reference sequence). Here the CDR3 DNA reads TGTGCCAGTAGTATAGGCGGGAGGGCCGGCGAGCAGTACTTC. Its protein is CASSIGGRAGEQYF.

This clone showed up just once. The chain links TRBV7-9 to TRBJ2-2; D remains ambiguous. Germline loops: CDR1 SEHNR, CDR2 FQNEAQ (reference sequence). This CDR3 is built from 13 residues. V lost 8 bases and J lost 0, with 7 bases in between. The CDR3: CASDETNTGELFF. In nucleotides, the CDR3 is TGTGCCAGCGACGAGACGAACACCGGGGAGCTGTTTTTT.

The chain recombines TRBV9 with TRBJ1-1; D is unresolved. The CDR3 covers 15 residues. The ends were cut back, 4 bases at V and 3 bases at J, with 16 bases in the middle. Germline V lookup: CDR1 SGDLS, CDR2 YYNGEE. This CDR3 is CASSFYPGVDTEAFF. CDR3 in DNA: TGTGCCAGCAGCTTCTACCCCGGGGTGGACACTGAAGCTTTCTTT.

The chain combines TRBV2 with TRBJ2-1; 16 bases fit TRBD2. CDR1 is SNHLY, CDR2 FYNNEI, per germline. The CDR3 is made up of 14 amino acids. V dropped 5 bases and J dropped 13; count of bases not matched to a gene: 5. The CDR3 sequence: CASSPGLAGGGQFF. The DNA for the CDR3 is TGTGCCAGCAGTCCGGGACTAGCGGGAGGGGGTCAGTTCTTC.

This sequence joins TRBV5-6 and TRBJ2-7, with D possibly called TRBD1 or TRBD2 (6 bases each). CDR1 is SGHDT, CDR2 YYEEEE, per germline. V lost 4 bases and J 2 bases, leaving 10 bases between the germline ends. The CDR3 contains 13 residues. CDR3 sequence (DNA): TGTGCCAGCAGCCAAGGGGGGCCCTACGAGCAGTACTTC. It specifies CASSQGGPYEQYF.

The chain joins TRBV27 to TRBJ2-7; D is unresolved. Per the germline V gene, CDR1 is MNHEY and CDR2 is SMNVEV (reference sequence). This CDR3 is built from 12 residues. The ends were cut back, 5 bases at V and 0 bases at J, with 5 bases in the middle. Here the CDR3 DNA reads TGTGCCAGCAGTCCTCTCTCCTACGAGCAGTACTTC. This sequence encodes CASSPLSYEQYF.

V usage is TRBV14 and J usage is TRBJ1-2; maybe TRBD1 (6 bases). Trimming took off 0 bases at V and 4 bases at J, with 15 bases between the two ends. This CDR3 is built from 16 residues. Germline CDR1 is SGHDN and CDR2 is FVKESK. The CDR3 sequence is CASSQDLRGAGYGYTF. CDR3 bases: TGTGCCAGCAGCCAAGATCTTAGGGGGGCCGGCTATGGCTACACCTTC. Full variable domain (remainder filled in from reference TRBV14 and TRBJ1-2): EAGVTQFPSHSVIEKGQTVTLRCDPISGHDNLYWYRRVMGKEIKFLLHFVKESKQDESGMPNNRFLAERTGGTYSTLKVQPAELEDSGVYFCASSQDLRGAGYGYTFGSGTRLTVV.

This clone was seen once. J is TRBJ1-2 and V is TRBV2, with TRBD1 as a possible D gene (6 bases). The CDR3 contains 14 residues. V dropped 10 bases and J dropped 3 bases, with 18 bases sitting between them. The germline V gene encodes CDR1 SNHLY and CDR2 FYNNEI. CDR3 region: CATLDRPPYYGYTF. The CDR3 DNA reads TGTGCCACCCTAGACAGGCCTCCTTACTATGGCTACACCTTC.

J is TRBJ1-2 and V is TRBV12-3 or TRBV12-4; 9 bases are shared with TRBD1. This CDR3 has 13 amino acids. V shed 10 bases, J shed 5 bases, and the junction held 8 bases outside the gene matches. The CDR3 loop is CATSTGGKYGYTF. The CDR3 DNA sequence: TGTGCCACAAGCACAGGGGGCAAATATGGCTACACCTTC.

With regard to this clone: In the same sample, other DNA sequences code for this CDR3. The V and J genes are TRBV12-3 or TRBV12-4 and TRBJ1-5; D might be TRBD1 (5 bases). Trimming took 8 bases from V and 2 from J, leaving 7 bases between them. The CDR3 covers 12 residues. The CDR3 region has the DNA TGTGCCAGCCGGGACGGCAATCAGCCCCAGCATTTT. Amino acids: CASRDGNQPQHF.

The chain uses TRBV18 and TRBJ2-3; 7 bases match TRBD2. The CDR3 extends over 16 amino acids. Germline values: CDR1 KGHSH, CDR2 LQKENI. J gave up 0 bases and V 3 bases, and 6 bases lay outside the gene matches. Written as DNA, the CDR3 is TGTGCCAGCTCACCGGGACTAACCCCTAGCACAGATACGCAGTATTTT. Encoded protein: CASSPGLTPSTDTQYF.

CDR3 in DNA: TGTGCCAGTAGTTTGGGAAATCAGCCCCAGCATTTT. Translating gives CASSLGNQPQHF. The chain is built from TRBV19 and TRBJ1-5; no clear D gene. Germline V gene sequence: CDR1 LNHDA, CDR2 SQIVND (reference sequence). V was clipped by 5 bases and J by 4 bases, with 6 bases between them. The CDR3 runs 12 residues.